Listed below are T cell receptor beta chains from one sample, sequenced in a study of blood T cell repertoires in COVID-19. Libraries were prepared by immunoSEQ multiplex PCR; TCRdb keeps only in-frame clonotypes and omits some of them. Among approximately 250,000 clones listed, approximately 90% were seen once. Sequences were obtained from PBMCs or T cells enriched from blood (not recorded which). These receptors came from a man between 40 and 49 years old who had been exposed to COVID-19. Both conserved end residues are part of each CDR3. D genes are given only for firm matches. The listing skips clone size in some rows; elsewhere it reads once, few, many or a size class.

size,J,V,D,CDR3,DNA
-,TRBJ1-6,TRBV9,-,CASSAPQSLTGFGSPLHF,TGTGCCAGCAGCGCGCCACAATCATTAACAGGGTTCGGCTCACCCCTCCACTTT
-,TRBJ2-3,TRBV30,-,CAWRLPITSTDTQYF,TGTGCCTGGAGGCTCCCGATTACAAGCACAGATACGCAGTATTTT
-,TRBJ2-3,TRBV29-1,-,CSARPRSDTQYF,TGCAGCGCTAGACCTAGGTCAGATACGCAGTATTTT
-,TRBJ2-2,TRBV5-4,TRBD2,CASSVGTSNVGELFF,TGTGCCAGCAGCGTGGGGACTAGCAACGTCGGGGAGCTGTTTTTT
once,TRBJ2-7,TRBV30,-,CAWSVTGTYEQYF,TGTGCCTGGAGTGTGACAGGGACTTACGAGCAGTACTTC
-,TRBJ2-7,TRBV2,TRBD2,CASSAGLAMQYF,TGTGCCAGCAGTGCCGGACTAGCGATGCAGTACTTC
-,TRBJ1-5,TRBV19,-,CASSIIGDFNQPQHF,TGTGCCAGTAGTATCATCGGGGACTTCAATCAGCCCCAGCATTTT
-,TRBJ2-7,TRBV4-1,TRBD2,CASSQDGAGGSPSYEQYF,TGCGCCAGCAGCCAAGATGGGGCGGGAGGGAGTCCCTCCTACGAGCAGTACTTC
-,TRBJ1-2,TRBV28,TRBD1,CASSPNRGQVYGYTF,TGTGCCAGCAGTCCGAACAGGGGGCAGGTCTATGGCTACACCTTC
once,TRBJ1-4,TRBV4-1,-,CASSPRRADLGKLFF,TGCGCCAGCAGCCCAAGGAGGGCCGATCTAGGAAAACTGTTTTTT
once,TRBJ1-1,TRBV4-1,-,CASSQDSTEAFF,TGCGCCAGCAGCCAAGATAGTACTGAAGCTTTCTTT
-,TRBJ1-5,TRBV21-1,-,CASSKASAEASHQPQHF,TGTGCCAGCAGCAAAGCCTCGGCGGAGGCCAGCCATCAGCCCCAGCATTTT
-,TRBJ2-2,TRBV19,-,CASVRGRTGELFF,TGTGCCAGCGTAAGGGGCCGCACCGGGGAGCTGTTTTTT
-,TRBJ1-5,TRBV12-5,TRBD1,CASGRGQGGQPQHF,TGTGCTAGTGGTCGCGGACAGGGAGGACAGCCCCAGCATTTT
-,TRBJ2-7,TRBV28,TRBD1,CASRDRGASEQYF,TGTGCCAGCCGGGACAGGGGGGCCTCCGAGCAGTACTTC
-,TRBJ1-3,TRBV27,TRBD1,CASSLTGTGGNTIYF,TGTGCCAGCAGTTTAACCGGGACAGGGGGAAACACCATATATTTT
-,TRBJ2-7,TRBV30,TRBD1,CAWSTPNKGQGIF,TGTGCCTGGAGTACGCCGAATAAGGGACAGGGTATCTTC
-,TRBJ1-5,TRBV19,TRBD1,CATRQGRQPQHF,TGTGCCACCAGACAGGGGCGTCAGCCCCAGCATTTT
few,TRBJ1-1,TRBV10-1,TRBD1,CASSEDRGSTEAFF,TGCGCCAGCAGTGAGGACAGGGGGTCGACTGAAGCTTTCTTT
few,TRBJ1-5,TRBV7-3,TRBD1,CASSTLTGGDQEGGNQPQHF,TGTGCCAGCAGCACCCTGACAGGGGGCGACCAGGAAGGCGGCAATCAGCCCCAGCATTTT
-,TRBJ2-7,TRBV9,TRBD1,CASSSRTGSSYEQYF,TGTGCCAGCAGCTCAAGGACAGGGTCCTCCTACGAGCAGTACTTC
-,TRBJ2-1,TRBV2,-,CASSTDLNEQFF,TGTGCCAGCAGTACTGATCTGAATGAGCAGTTCTTC
-,TRBJ2-2,TRBV7-6,TRBD1,CASSLEAQGATGELFF,TGTGCCAGCAGCTTAGAGGCACAGGGGGCCACCGGGGAGCTGTTTTTT
-,TRBJ1-1,TRBV6-5,TRBD1,CATETGANTEAFF,TGTGCCACTGAGACAGGGGCGAACACTGAAGCTTTCTTT
-,TRBJ1-4,TRBV28,TRBD1,CASTPGGQGGEKLFF,TGTGCCAGCACCCCTGGGGGACAGGGGGGAGAAAAACTGTTTTTT
-,TRBJ2-1,TRBV6-6,TRBD1,CASSVDRGIRNEQFF,TGTGCCAGCAGCGTGGACAGGGGAATTAGGAATGAGCAGTTCTTC
-,TRBJ2-1,TRBV2,TRBD2,CASAKTSGIRFF,TGTGCCAGCGCCAAGACTAGCGGGATAAGGTTCTTC
-,TRBJ1-6,TRBV6-2/TRBV6-3,TRBD1,CASSSRQGPLPLHF,TGTGCCAGCAGTTCCCGACAGGGGCCCTTACCCCTCCACTTT
-,TRBJ2-7,TRBV7-9,-,CASTEVPSYEQYF,TGTGCCAGCACCGAGGTTCCCTCCTACGAGCAGTACTTC
-,TRBJ1-1,TRBV2,-,CASSEAWGGWTEAFF,TGTGCCAGCAGTGAAGCTTGGGGGGGCTGGACTGAAGCTTTCTTT
-,TRBJ2-2,TRBV14,-,CASSREKGVITGELFF,TGTGCCAGCAGCCGGGAGAAGGGGGTGATCACCGGGGAGCTGTTTTTT
-,TRBJ2-3,TRBV6-5,TRBD1,CASSTGTALTDTQYF,TGTGCCAGCTCGACAGGGACGGCCCTCACAGATACGCAGTATTTT
-,TRBJ2-7,TRBV27,TRBD2,CASSWGLAASYEQYF,TGTGCCAGCAGTTGGGGACTAGCGGCCTCCTACGAGCAGTACTTC
-,TRBJ2-7,TRBV15,TRBD1,CATSRETGGPYEQYF,TGTGCCACCAGCAGAGAGACAGGGGGGCCCTACGAGCAGTACTTC
-,TRBJ2-3,TRBV12-5,-,CASGYSRDLEDNTQYF,TGTGCTAGTGGTTACTCCCGGGACTTAGAAGATAATACGCAGTATTTT
-,TRBJ2-7,TRBV3-1/TRBV3-2,-,CASSQDSGLTYEQYF,TGTGCCAGCAGCCAAGATTCGGGACTGACCTACGAGCAGTACTTC
-,TRBJ1-1,TRBV2,TRBD1,CASSEGTGWGTEAFF,TGTGCCAGCAGCGAGGGGACAGGGTGGGGCACTGAAGCTTTCTTT
-,TRBJ1-5,TRBV19,-,CASSIVTGINQPQHF,TGTGCCAGTAGTATAGTAACAGGAATCAATCAGCCCCAGCATTTT
-,TRBJ2-3,TRBV4-3,-,CASSQDKGSDTQYF,TGCGCCAGCAGCCAAGATAAGGGGTCGGATACGCAGTATTTT
-,TRBJ2-1,TRBV6-6,TRBD1,CASSPRDRGNEQFF,TGTGCCAGCAGTCCCCGGGACAGAGGGAATGAGCAGTTCTTC
-,TRBJ1-1,TRBV27,-,CASSSTTENPEAFF,TGTGCCAGCAGCTCCACAACGGAGAACCCTGAAGCTTTCTTT
-,TRBJ2-2,TRBV29-1,-,CSVVAPPGDTGELFF,TGCAGCGTTGTCGCACCTCCCGGGGACACCGGGGAGCTGTTTTTT
-,TRBJ1-1,TRBV28,-,CASSFRRGTEAFF,TGTGCCAGCAGTTTTCGGCGGGGCACTGAAGCTTTCTTT
-,TRBJ2-1,TRBV6-5,TRBD1,CASRAGTGSSNEQFF,TGTGCCAGCAGAGCCGGGACAGGATCCTCCAATGAGCAGTTCTTC
once,TRBJ2-7,TRBV5-6,-,CASSLLTREEGEQYF,TGTGCCAGCAGCTTGCTGACTAGGGAGGAAGGGGAGCAGTACTTC
-,TRBJ1-1,TRBV5-5,-,CASSSQRDKSTEAFF,TGTGCCAGCAGCTCTCAGCGGGACAAGAGCACTGAAGCTTTCTTT
-,TRBJ1-4,TRBV6-5,-,CASSYVQAGGKLFF,TGTGCCAGCAGTTATGTTCAGGCAGGTGGAAAACTGTTTTTT
-,TRBJ2-3,TRBV3-1/TRBV3-2,-,CASSQDLRSTDTQYF,TGTGCCAGCAGCCAAGATCTACGGAGCACAGATACGCAGTATTTT
-,TRBJ2-7,TRBV5-4,TRBD2,CASSSWTSEISEQYF,TGTGCCAGCAGCTCCTGGACTAGCGAGATTTCCGAGCAGTACTTC
-,TRBJ1-4,TRBV27,-,CASSLRTGIQLFF,TGTGCCAGCAGTTTACGGACGGGAATACAACTGTTTTTT
-,TRBJ1-1,TRBV6-2/TRBV6-3,TRBD1,CASSYSTGAVNTEAFF,TGTGCCAGCAGTTACTCGACAGGGGCCGTAAACACTGAAGCTTTCTTT
few,TRBJ1-6,TRBV7-8,TRBD1,CASSFAGTGDSPLHF,TGTGCCAGCAGCTTTGCCGGGACAGGGGATTCACCCCTCCACTTT
-,TRBJ2-7,TRBV11-2,-,CASSLVGGNYEQYF,TGTGCCAGCAGCTTAGTGGGAGGAAACTACGAGCAGTACTTC
-,TRBJ2-7,TRBV27,-,CASMRQGPYEQYF,TGTGCCAGCATGCGTCAGGGGCCCTACGAGCAGTACTTC
-,TRBJ2-1,TRBV7-9,TRBD2,CASSSGLAGDEQFF,TGTGCCAGCAGCTCGGGACTAGCGGGAGATGAGCAGTTCTTC
-,TRBJ1-1,TRBV7-9,TRBD1,CASRDRDMNTEAFF,TGTGCCAGCAGGGACAGGGACATGAACACTGAAGCTTTCTTT
once,TRBJ1-4,TRBV30,TRBD1,CAWSSGTGLNEKLFF,TGTGCCTGGAGTAGTGGGACAGGGCTGAATGAAAAACTGTTTTTT
once,TRBJ2-1,TRBV6-1,-,CASSEGTGYNEQFF,TGTGCCAGCAGTGAAGGCACAGGATACAATGAGCAGTTCTTC
once,TRBJ1-2,TRBV7-2,-,CASSSRIYGYTF,TGTGCCAGCAGCTCTAGAATCTATGGCTACACCTTC